The 32 T cell receptor beta chains below all came from one sample that was sequenced in a study of blood T cell repertoires in COVID-19. TCRdb keeps only in-frame clones here, not all; method: immunoSEQ multiplex PCR. Here the sample spans about 120,000 clones, 75% to 90% being singletons. Sequenced sample: peripheral blood. The source of these receptors is a man aged 70 or older with active or convalescent COVID-19.

With respect to this clone: Sequence at one end of the junction differs from germline and may be a read error. J is TRBJ1-2 and V is TRBV18, with 12 bases lining up with TRBD1. Per the germline V gene, CDR1 is KGHSH and CDR2 is LQKENI. The CDR3 runs 16 residues. The CDR3 region is CASSAPGQGAGDGYTF. CDR3 coding DNA: TGTGCCAGCTCAGCACCGGGACAGGGGGCTGGGGATGGCTACACCTTC. The full variable domain, completed using reference TRBV18 and TRBJ1-2, is NAGVMQNPRHLVRRRGQEARLRCSPMKGHSHVYWYRQLPEEGLKFMVYLQKENIIDESGMPKERFSAEFPKEGPSILRIQQVVRGDSAAYFCASSAPGQGAGDGYTFGSGTRLTVV.

The chain joins TRBV6-4 to TRBJ1-2; tentatively, D is TRBD1 (5 bases). The CDR3 spans 13 residues. From germline, CDR1 is MRHNA and CDR2 SNTAGT. The ends were cut back, 4 bases at V and 8 bases at J, with 14 bases in the middle. The CDR3 DNA is TGTGCCAGCAGTGTTGACAGTTCCACCGGCTACACCTTC. It specifies CASSVDSSTGYTF.

The chain links TRBV4-1 to TRBJ2-6; 15 nucleotides line up with TRBD2. Trimming cost V 4 bases and J 2 bases; bases outside gene matches: 3. In germline, CDR1 is MGHRA, CDR2 YSYEKL. The CDR3 extends over 18 amino acids. CDR3 coding DNA: TGCGCCAGCAGCCTTGGACTAGCGGGAGGGGCTGGGGCCAACGTCCTGACTTTC. Its protein product is CASSLGLAGGAGANVLTF.

This chain uses TRBV7-9 with TRBJ1-1; the D is unclear. V was pared by 5 bases and J by 0 bases, with 19 bases between. This CDR3 comprises 17 residues. In germline, CDR1 is SEHNR, CDR2 FQNEAQ (reference sequence). DNA of the CDR3: TGTGCCAGCAGCCGAACCCAATCTGCGGGGATGAACACTGAAGCTTTCTTT. Protein product: CASSRTQSAGMNTEAFF.

The chain is built from TRBV3-1 (or the pseudogene TRBV3-2) and TRBJ1-3; 8 bases fit TRBD1. This CDR3 has 16 amino acids. V shed 4 bases, J shed 4 bases, and the junction held 9 bases outside the gene matches. Germline loops: CDR1 LGHDT, CDR2 YNNKEL (reference sequence). The CDR3 DNA is TGTGCCAGCAGCCCGACCTGGACAGGGACGGGAAACACCATATATTTT. Protein sequence: CASSPTWTGTGNTIYF.

This clone was seen at least ten times. The gene calls are TRBV4-2 and TRBJ2-7, with 8 bases that match TRBD1. The CDR3 is 15 residues long. Germline CDR1 is LGHNA and CDR2 is YNFKEQ. V shed 0 bases, J shed 2 bases, and the junction held 3 bases outside the gene matches. DNA of the CDR3: TGTGCCAGCAGCCAAGAGGACAGGGAGCCCTACGAGCAGTACTTC. This translates into CASSQEDREPYEQYF.

This chain connects TRBV18 to TRBJ1-6; TRBD1 might be the D (5 bases). This CDR3 region has 15 residues. Trimming stripped 0 bases from V and 5 bases from J, with 8 bases between. Germline CDR1 reads KGHSH; CDR2 reads LQKENI. CDR3 protein: CASSPPVRDNSPLHF. CDR3 nucleotides: TGTGCCAGCTCACCACCGGTCAGGGATAATTCACCCCTCCACTTT.

This clone showed up just once. CDR3 nucleotide sequence: TGTGCCAGCAGCTCATCTAGCTTGGATACGCAGTATTTT. Translated: CASSSSSLDTQYF. The genes are TRBV11-3 and TRBJ2-3; D possibly corresponds to TRBD2 (5 bases). CDR1 is SGHNT, CDR2 YENEEA, per germline. This CDR3 region has 13 residues. Trimming removed 4 bases at V and 6 bases at J, with 11 bases between.

V and J are TRBV7-9 and TRBJ2-3; 10 bases are a match to TRBD2. The junction had 3 bases not matched to a gene; V was cut back by 3 bases and J by 0 bases. The CDR3 covers 16 residues. CDR1 and CDR2 (germline): SEHNR, FQNEAQ (reference sequence). This CDR3 reads CASSFLAGVSTDTQYF. The CDR3 DNA reads as TGTGCCAGCAGCTTTCTAGCGGGAGTTAGCACAGATACGCAGTATTTT.

V is TRBV19 and J is TRBJ1-2; 9 nucleotides line up with TRBD1. With V trimmed by 6 bases and J by 3 bases, 8 bases remained unmatched. The CDR3 is made up of 15 amino acids. Germline assignment: CDR1 LNHDA and CDR2 SQIVND (reference sequence). In nucleotides, the CDR3 is TGTGCCAGTAGCAGACAGGGGGGGAGTGACTATGGCTACACCTTC. Its protein is CASSRQGGSDYGYTF.

J is TRBJ1-2 and V is TRBV6-5, with 10 bases lining up with TRBD1. Per the germline V gene, CDR1 is MNHEY and CDR2 is SVGAGI. This CDR3 spans 13 amino acids. V dropped 7 bases and J dropped 6; count of bases not matched to a gene: 5. The CDR3 DNA is TGTGCCAGCAAGGGACAGGGGAACAATGGCTACACCTTC. Encoded protein: CASKGQGNNGYTF.

V is TRBV4-2 and J is TRBJ2-3; 8 positions agree with TRBD2. Germline CDR1 is LGHNA and CDR2 is YNFKEQ. V shed 4 bases, J shed 13 bases, and the junction held 19 bases outside the gene matches. This CDR3 spans 16 amino acids. The CDR3 DNA is TGTGCCAGCAGCCCGGGGGCGGCACAAACCGGGACTAGGAAGTATTTT. Translated, it gives CASSPGAAQTGTRKYF.

V and J are TRBV14 and TRBJ2-6; TRBD1 matches at 8 bases. Germline V gene sequence: CDR1 SGHDN, CDR2 FVKESK. The CDR3 spans 17 residues. Germline trimming cut 1 base from V and 4 bases from J; bases unmatched to any gene: 6. CDR3 sequence: CASSQGQGAGGANVLTF. In DNA, the CDR3 is TGTGCCAGCAGCCAAGGCCAGGGGGCTGGCGGGGCCAACGTCCTGACTTTC.

This clone was observed a single time. CDR3 sequence (DNA): TGTGCCATCAGTGGTCAGGGGGGCACTGAAGCTTTCTTT. This gives the protein CAISGQGGTEAFF. The gene calls are TRBV10-3 and TRBJ1-1, with 7 bases that match TRBD1. V lost 4 bases and J lost 4; bases outside the gene matches: 3. The length of the CDR3 is 13 residues. Germline V CDR1 and CDR2: ENHRY, SYGVKD.

The chain uses TRBV11-2 and TRBJ1-1; TRBD1 might be the D (5 bases). V was cut by 4 bases and J by 4 bases, with 13 bases left in between. CDR3 size: 14 residues. In germline, CDR1 is SGHAT, CDR2 FQNNGV. The CDR3 spells CASSSAGGSTEAFF. As DNA, the CDR3 is TGTGCCAGCAGCTCCGCGGGGGGATCCACTGAAGCTTTCTTT.

The J gene is TRBJ2-1, the V gene TRBV25-1; 9 bases are shared with TRBD2. V trimming: 7 bases; J trimming: 4 bases; junction bases outside the gene matches: 11. The germline V gene encodes CDR1 MGHDK and CDR2 SYGVNS. The CDR3 runs to 16 residues. The CDR3 loop is CASISGAGGTYNEQFF. The DNA of the CDR3 is TGTGCCAGCATCTCGGGGGCGGGAGGGACTTACAATGAGCAGTTCTTC.

The V and J genes are TRBV5-1 and TRBJ2-1, with D possibly matching TRBD2 (6 bases). Germline CDR1 SGHRS, CDR2 YFSETQ. The CDR3 covers 13 residues. Trimming took off 2 bases at V and 4 bases at J, with 7 bases between the two ends. As DNA, the CDR3 is TGCGCCAGCAGCTTAGGAGGGTACAATGAGCAGTTCTTC. It translates to CASSLGGYNEQFF.

V gene TRBV24-1 combines with J gene TRBJ2-7, with D maybe TRBD2 (6 bases). The V gene lost 4 bases and the J gene lost 3 bases, with 9 bases spanning the gap. CDR3 length equals 13 residues. Germline V lookup: CDR1 KGHDR, CDR2 SFDVKD. This CDR3 is CATSERGGYEQYF. In DNA form, the CDR3 reads TGTGCCACCAGTGAGCGGGGCGGCTACGAGCAGTACTTC.

The genes are TRBV6-5 and TRBJ1-2, with a possible D match to TRBD1 (5 bases). CDR3 length equals 12 residues. Germline V gene sequence: CDR1 MNHEY, CDR2 SVGAGI. The ends were cut back, 5 bases at V and 3 bases at J, with 7 bases in the middle. DNA of the CDR3: TGTGCCAGCAGTCGGGGGGACTATGGCTACACCTTC. It codes for CASSRGDYGYTF.

The J gene is TRBJ1-1, the V gene TRBV5-1; a possible D gene is TRBD1 (6 bases). The germline gives CDR1 SGHRS, CDR2 YFSETQ. The CDR3 runs 16 residues. Trimming removed 0 bases at V and 8 bases at J, with 20 bases between. This CDR3 reads CASSLVGGMGKREAFF. The CDR3 DNA reads as TGCGCCAGCAGCTTGGTTGGGGGCATGGGTAAGAGGGAAGCTTTCTTT.

The chain employs TRBV11-2 and TRBJ1-3; maybe TRBD1 (5 bases). Germline CDR1 is SGHAT and CDR2 is FQNNGV. The V end was cut by 5 bases, the J end by 0 bases, with 11 bases between. The CDR3 is made up of 15 amino acids. CDR3 region: CASSAQVSSGNTIYF. As DNA, the CDR3 is TGTGCCAGCAGCGCACAGGTCAGCTCTGGAAACACCATATATTTT.

The chain has TRBV18 and TRBJ1-3; 8 positions match TRBD1. V lost 6 bases to trimming and J lost 0 bases; unmatched junction nucleotides: 7. The CDR3 contains 16 residues. The germline gives CDR1 KGHSH, CDR2 LQKENI. This chain's CDR3 is CASSANTGGSGNTIYF. The CDR3 nucleotides are TGTGCCAGCTCGGCGAACACAGGGGGCTCTGGAAACACCATATATTTT.

This clone was observed a few times. The V gene is TRBV24-1, the J gene TRBJ2-1; TRBD1 matches 8 bases. This CDR3 is built from 14 residues. Unmatched junction bases numbered 4, after V lost 7 bases and J lost 3 bases. Per the germline V gene, CDR1 is KGHDR and CDR2 is SFDVKD. The CDR3 bases are TGTGCCACCAGCAGGACAGGGTACTACAATGAGCAGTTCTTC. Protein product: CATSRTGYYNEQFF.

This clone was detected only a few times. CDR3 in amino acids: CASSKGASGKAGDNEQFF. CDR3 sequence (DNA): TGTGCCAGCAGCAAAGGGGCTAGCGGGAAAGCGGGGGACAATGAGCAGTTCTTC. The V gene is TRBV7-2, the J gene TRBJ2-1, with 9 bases matching TRBD2. Germline V CDR1 and CDR2: SGHTA, FQGNSA. This CDR3 comprises 18 residues. V lost 5 bases, J lost 5 bases, and 16 bases stayed unmatched.

This sequence joins TRBV5-4 and TRBJ1-2, with TRBD1 identical over 9 bases. The CDR3 totals 13 residues. Germline CDR1 reads SGHNT; CDR2 reads YYREEE (reference sequence). The J segment lost 7 bases and the V segment lost 4 bases, leaving 5 bases of the junction unmatched. CDR3 in amino acids: CASSQQGASGYTF. DNA of the CDR3: TGTGCCAGCAGCCAACAGGGGGCCTCTGGCTACACCTTC.

The gene calls are TRBV27 and TRBJ1-1; 9 nucleotides line up with TRBD1. V lost 5 bases, J lost 5 bases, and 12 bases stayed unmatched. The CDR3 runs to 16 residues. Per germline, CDR1 MNHEY and CDR2 SMNVEV (reference sequence). The CDR3 loop reads CASSGGTGIPNTEAFF. CDR3 nucleotide sequence: TGTGCCAGCAGTGGGGGGACAGGGATCCCTAATACTGAAGCTTTCTTT.

This chain joins TRBV7-9 and TRBJ2-1; D might be TRBD1 (5 bases). Trimming cost V 2 bases and J 3 bases, with 14 bases left between them. The CDR3 consists of 16 residues. The germline gives CDR1 SEHNR, CDR2 FQNEAQ (reference sequence). The CDR3: CASSLFDSSFYNEQFF. For the CDR3, the DNA is TGTGCCAGCAGCTTATTCGACAGTTCCTTCTACAATGAGCAGTTCTTC.

The gene calls are TRBV5-1 and TRBJ2-2; perhaps TRBD2 as D (6 bases). The germline gives CDR1 SGHRS, CDR2 YFSETQ. This CDR3 comprises 18 residues. Trimming stripped 1 base from V and 3 bases from J, with 19 bases between. The CDR3 DNA reads as TGCGCCAGCAGCTTGAAAAGAGCGGGCCAGGACCACACCGGGGAGCTGTTTTTT. Translated: CASSLKRAGQDHTGELFF.

The gene calls are TRBV4-1 and TRBJ2-1; the match to TRBD1 covers 7 bases. Germline CDR1 reads MGHRA; CDR2 reads YSYEKL. The CDR3 contains 14 residues. V lost 0 bases and J lost 12; bases outside the gene matches: 8. The CDR3 region is CASSQEGRRDRQFF. In DNA form, the CDR3 reads TGCGCCAGCAGCCAAGAAGGCCGTCGGGACAGGCAGTTCTTC.

Details on this clone: Other DNA sequences in the same sample also yield this CDR3. This chain connects TRBV7-9 to TRBJ2-2; tentatively, D is TRBD2 (5 bases). The germline V gene encodes CDR1 SEHNR and CDR2 FQNEAQ (reference sequence). V dropped 3 bases and J dropped 0 bases, with 5 bases sitting between them. This CDR3 is built from 14 residues. The CDR3 here is CASSLRANTGELFF. In nucleotides, the CDR3 is TGTGCCAGCAGCTTGCGGGCGAACACCGGGGAGCTGTTTTTT.

This clone came up many times. The chain uses TRBV24-1 and TRBJ2-7, with 7 bases fitting TRBD1. The CDR3 has 13 amino acids. CDR1 is KGHDR, CDR2 SFDVKD, per germline. With 5 bases clipped from V and 3 bases from J, the junction kept 3 bases outside the gene matches. The CDR3, as DNA: TGTGCCACCAGTGCCAGGGGGAACTACGAGCAGTACTTC. It is translated as CATSARGNYEQYF.

This rearrangement joins TRBV28 to TRBJ2-5; 8 bases align to TRBD1. This CDR3 has 13 residues. The germline V gene has CDR1 MDHEN and CDR2 SYDVKM. V trimming: 5 bases; J trimming: 3 bases; junction bases outside the gene matches: 2. CDR3 residues: CASSLQGEETQYF. CDR3 nucleotide sequence: TGTGCCAGCAGTCTACAGGGGGAAGAGACCCAGTACTTC.